This T cell receptor beta chain was documented in a study of control samples from healthy donors and cancer patients. Trimming pared 2 bases from V and 6 bases from J, leaving 16 bases between. The CDR3 spans 15 residues. Germline V lookup: CDR1 SGHTA, CDR2 FQGTGA. Sequencing was performed with immunoSEQ multiplex PCR; in TCRdb, only in-frame clones are kept and a portion is missing. The sample yields around 130,000 clones, more than 70% seen once. The chain employs TRBV7-3 and TRBJ1-2; a possible D gene is TRBD1 (5 bases). The source is a man in his fifties or sixties in good health. The specimen sequenced was blood. The CDR3 loop is CASSLWSGDWDGYTF. CDR3 DNA: TGTGCCAGCAGCTTATGGTCGGGGGACTGGGATGGCTACACCTTC.